A single sample is the source of the 17 T cell receptor beta chains below, sequenced in a study of blood T cell repertoires in COVID-19. Method: immunoSEQ multiplex PCR; TCRdb's copy keeps in-frame clones and lacks some. The table records 45,000 to 65,000 clones, roughly 91% of them present only once. The sequencing sample was made of peripheral blood. Receptors originate from a human donor in a cohort sampled during active COVID-19.

The J gene is TRBJ1-6, the V gene TRBV28; 7 bases align to TRBD1. Germline CDR1 reads MDHEN; CDR2 reads SYDVKM. This CDR3 comprises 16 residues. V trimming: 8 bases; J trimming: 2 bases; junction bases outside the gene matches: 9. Here the CDR3 reads CASWGNRGPYNSPLHF. The CDR3 region has the DNA TGTGCCAGCTGGGGGAACAGGGGTCCCTATAATTCACCCCTCCACTTT.

The V gene is TRBV18, the J gene TRBJ1-1; 7 bases match TRBD1. Germline V gene sequence: CDR1 KGHSH, CDR2 LQKENI. The CDR3 spans 13 residues. The V segment lost 10 bases and the J segment 0 bases; nucleotides outside the gene matches: 5. The CDR3 bases are TGTGCCACCCAGGGACAGCTGAACACTGAAGCTTTCTTT. It yields the protein CATQGQLNTEAFF. The full variable domain, with the rest looked up from reference TRBV18 and TRBJ1-1, is NAGVMQNPRHLVRRRGQEARLRCSPMKGHSHVYWYRQLPEEGLKFMVYLQKENIIDESGMPKERFSAEFPKEGPSILRIQQVVRGDSAAYFCATQGQLNTEAFFGQGTRLTVV.

The genes are TRBV12-3 or TRBV12-4 and TRBJ1-1, with D perhaps TRBD1 (5 bases). The CDR3 is made up of 13 amino acids. Trimming stripped 7 bases from V and 10 bases from J, with 19 bases between. CDR3 amino acids: CASTPRKERGAFF. In nucleotides, the CDR3 is TGTGCCAGCACCCCGCGCAAGGAAAGGGGAGCTTTCTTT.

The CDR3 loop is CSASDTRGSKLFF. In DNA form, the CDR3 reads TGCAGTGCTAGTGACACCAGGGGCTCCAAACTGTTTTTT. The chain employs TRBV20-1 and TRBJ1-4; D might be TRBD1 (6 bases). Trimming took 3 bases from V and 11 from J, leaving 16 bases between them. This CDR3 comprises 13 residues. The germline CDR1 and CDR2 sequences are DFQATT and SNEGSKA (reference sequence).

This chain uses TRBV6-6 with TRBJ2-7, with 9 bases identical to TRBD2. The CDR3 runs to 14 residues. Germline values: CDR1 MNHNY, CDR2 SVGAGI (reference sequence). The J segment lost 2 bases and the V segment lost 6 bases, leaving 5 bases of the junction unmatched. Written as DNA, the CDR3 is TGTGCCAGCAGGGTAGCGGGAGAGGCCTACGAGCAGTACTTC. This codes for CASRVAGEAYEQYF.

V and J are TRBV7-3 and TRBJ2-7; 7 nucleotides align to TRBD2. This CDR3 is built from 13 residues. The V gene end was trimmed by 5 bases and the J gene end by 5 bases; junction bases not matched to a gene: 6. The germline gives CDR1 SGHTA, CDR2 FQGTGA. The CDR3 sequence is CASSISGTNEQYF. CDR3 bases: TGTGCCAGCAGCATATCCGGGACTAACGAGCAGTACTTC.

The V call is TRBV12-5, the J call TRBJ1-2; 7 bases align to TRBD1. The CDR3 is 16 amino acids. Germline-derived CDR1 and CDR2 are LGHNT and FRNRAP. V lost 6 bases to trimming and J lost 0 bases; unmatched junction nucleotides: 10. CDR3 amino acids: CASGLGQLKANYGYTF. In DNA form, the CDR3 reads TGTGCTAGTGGCCTGGGACAGCTTAAAGCTAACTATGGCTACACCTTC.

The chain has TRBV27 and TRBJ2-1, with 11 bases that match TRBD2. The germline V gene has CDR1 MNHEY and CDR2 SMNVEV (reference sequence). The V and J ends lost 1 base and 5 bases, in that order; junction bases with no gene match: 7. This CDR3 is 17 amino acids long. The CDR3 coding sequence is TGTGCCAGCAGTTTATTGGTAGCGGGAGGGCTGAACAATGAGCAGTTCTTC. It translates to CASSLLVAGGLNNEQFF.

The chain has TRBV28 and TRBJ2-2, with 7 bases identical to TRBD2. The CDR3 extends over 15 amino acids. Germline-derived CDR1 and CDR2 are MDHEN and SYDVKM. The J segment lost 3 bases and the V segment lost 4 bases, leaving 5 bases of the junction unmatched. In DNA, the CDR3 is TGTGCCAGCAGTTCTCGGGACTACTACACCGGGGAGCTGTTTTTT. It encodes CASSSRDYYTGELFF.

The chain is built from TRBV5-4 and TRBJ1-6, with D unclear. CDR1 is SGHNT, CDR2 YYREEE, per germline (reference sequence). V gave up 3 bases and J gave up 6 bases, with 13 bases separating them. The CDR3 totals 15 residues. Here the CDR3 DNA reads TGTGCCAGCAGCTCCAACCCAGGCTTTAATTCACCCCTCCACTTT. Its translation: CASSSNPGFNSPLHF.

This chain joins TRBV3-1 (or the pseudogene TRBV3-2) and TRBJ2-3, with D perhaps matching TRBD2 (7 bases). The CDR3 totals 14 residues. Germline assignment: CDR1 LGHDT and CDR2 YNNKEL (reference sequence). V gave up 2 bases and J gave up 3 bases, with 9 bases separating them. The CDR3 loop reads CASSQRGATDTQYF. In nucleotides, the CDR3 is TGTGCCAGCAGCCAACGGGGGGCAACAGATACGCAGTATTTT.

This clone was seen only once. The gene calls are TRBV3-1 (or the pseudogene TRBV3-2) and TRBJ2-5; 10 bases are a match to TRBD1. CDR3 length: 15 amino acids. V lost 4 bases, J lost 5 bases, and 7 bases stayed unmatched. The V gene's germline CDR1 is LGHDT and CDR2 YNNKEL (reference sequence). The CDR3 DNA sequence: TGTGCCAGCAGCCGGGACAGGGGTCGGTGGGAGACCCAGTACTTC. Translating it yields CASSRDRGRWETQYF.

The chain carries TRBV5-1 and TRBJ2-7; 11 bases are shared with TRBD2. V was pared by 0 bases and J by 1 base, with 3 bases of the junction left unmatched. This CDR3 is 16 amino acids long. Germline assignment: CDR1 SGHRS and CDR2 YFSETQ. CDR3 coding DNA: TGCGCCAGCAGCTTGGAGGTAGCGGGAGGGTCCTACGAGCAGTACTTC. Translation gives CASSLEVAGGSYEQYF.

The rearrangement links TRBV5-1 to TRBJ2-7; no reliable D call. V was cut by 1 base and J by 5 bases, with 7 bases left in between. The germline V gene has CDR1 SGHRS and CDR2 YFSETQ. The CDR3 runs to 12 residues. Here the CDR3 reads CASSLFADEQYF. The DNA for the CDR3 is TGCGCCAGCAGCTTGTTTGCGGACGAGCAGTACTTC.

The chain carries TRBV29-1 and TRBJ1-2; D is unresolved. Trimming took 3 bases from V and 6 from J, leaving 8 bases between them. This CDR3 region has 11 residues. Germline lookup yields CDR1 SQVTM and CDR2 ANQGSEA. CDR3 residues: CSVDGVNGYTF. The CDR3 bases are TGCAGCGTTGACGGAGTGAATGGCTACACCTTC.

The rearrangement links TRBV6-4 to TRBJ2-3; the match to TRBD2 covers 10 bases. Germline CDR1 and CDR2: MRHNA and SNTAGT. V lost 2 bases, J lost 0 bases, and 11 bases stayed unmatched. The CDR3 runs to 19 residues. The CDR3 coding sequence is TGTGCCAGCAGTGACACGGCAGCTGAGCGGGGGGGCAGCACAGATACGCAGTATTTT. As protein: CASSDTAAERGGSTDTQYF.

V is TRBV7-2 and J is TRBJ2-3; D is possibly TRBD1 (5 bases). The CDR3 spans 15 residues. Trimming removed 1 base from V and 1 base from J, with 9 bases in between. CDR1 is SGHTA, CDR2 FQGNSA, per germline. In DNA, the CDR3 is TGTGCCAGCAGCTTAGACAGGCAAGGCACAGATACGCAGTATTTT. Residues: CASSLDRQGTDTQYF.